This T cell receptor (beta chain) was recorded in a study of metastatic and nonmetastatic thyroid tumors. This clone was observed a handful of times. All patients were treatment-naive before thyroid surgery. TCRdb re-called the PCR reads via MiXCR. Here the sample spans about 30,000 clones, about 4.1% being singletons. Sequenced sample: blood. The sequence was collected from a female donor with papillary thyroid cancer or a benign thyroid nodule (not recorded which). Some clones in this sample may be carry-over from other donors' samples.

CDR3 sequence: CASSHGEPQHF. The CDR3 nucleotides read TGTGCCAGCAGTCACGGGGAGCCCCAGCATTTT. V gene TRBV12-3 or TRBV12-4 combines with J gene TRBJ1-5; D not resolved. This CDR3 has 11 amino acids. Trimming left V 5 bases short and J 8 bases short, with 7 bases between.